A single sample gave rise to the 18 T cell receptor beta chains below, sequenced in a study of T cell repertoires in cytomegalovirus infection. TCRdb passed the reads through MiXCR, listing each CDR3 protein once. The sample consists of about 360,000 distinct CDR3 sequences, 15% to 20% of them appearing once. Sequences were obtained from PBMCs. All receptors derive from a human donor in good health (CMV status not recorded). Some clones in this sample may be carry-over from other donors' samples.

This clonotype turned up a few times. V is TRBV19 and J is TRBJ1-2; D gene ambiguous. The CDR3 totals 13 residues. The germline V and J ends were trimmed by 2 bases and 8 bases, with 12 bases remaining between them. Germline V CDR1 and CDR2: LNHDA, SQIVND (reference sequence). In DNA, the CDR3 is TGTGCCAGTAGTATATTAAGTGCGGGCGGCTACACCTTC. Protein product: CASSILSAGGYTF.

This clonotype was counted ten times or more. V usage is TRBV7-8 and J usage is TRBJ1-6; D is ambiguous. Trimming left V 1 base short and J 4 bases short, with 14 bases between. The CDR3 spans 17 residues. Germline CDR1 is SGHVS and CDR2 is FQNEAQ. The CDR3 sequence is CASSLVGATVYNSPLHF. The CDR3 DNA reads TGTGCCAGCAGCTTAGTAGGTGCGACGGTGTATAATTCACCCCTCCACTTT.

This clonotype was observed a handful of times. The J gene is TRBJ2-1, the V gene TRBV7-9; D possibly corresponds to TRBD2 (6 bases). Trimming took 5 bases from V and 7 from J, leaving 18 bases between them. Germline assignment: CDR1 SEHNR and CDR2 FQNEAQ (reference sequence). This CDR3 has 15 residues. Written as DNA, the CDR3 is TGTGCCAGCAGCCCCTTAGAGGAGGGCCTGAATGAGCAGTTCTTC. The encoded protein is CASSPLEEGLNEQFF.

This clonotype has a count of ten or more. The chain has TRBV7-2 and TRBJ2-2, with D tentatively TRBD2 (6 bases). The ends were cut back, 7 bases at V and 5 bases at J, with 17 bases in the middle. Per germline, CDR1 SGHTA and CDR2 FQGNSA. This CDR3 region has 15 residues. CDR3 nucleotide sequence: TGTGCCAGCATCCTCTTACCCAGCGGGACCGGGGAGCTGTTTTTT. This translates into CASILLPSGTGELFF.

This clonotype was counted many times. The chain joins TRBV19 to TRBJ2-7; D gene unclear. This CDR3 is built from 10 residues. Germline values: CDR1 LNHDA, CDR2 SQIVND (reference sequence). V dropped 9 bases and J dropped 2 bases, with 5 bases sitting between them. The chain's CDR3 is CASGTYEQYF. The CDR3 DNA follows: TGTGCCAGCGGAACCTACGAGCAGTACTTC.

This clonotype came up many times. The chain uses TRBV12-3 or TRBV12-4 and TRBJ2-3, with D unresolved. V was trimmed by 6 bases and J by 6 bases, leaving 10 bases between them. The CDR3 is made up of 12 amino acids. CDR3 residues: CASSPYADTQYF. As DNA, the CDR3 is TGTGCCAGCAGCCCCTATGCCGATACGCAGTATTTT.

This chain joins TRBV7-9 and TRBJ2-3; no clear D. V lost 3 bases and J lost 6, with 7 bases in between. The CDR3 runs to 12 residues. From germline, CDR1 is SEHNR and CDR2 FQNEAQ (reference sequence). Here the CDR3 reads CASSFQLDTQYF. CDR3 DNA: TGTGCCAGCAGCTTTCAGCTGGATACGCAGTATTTT. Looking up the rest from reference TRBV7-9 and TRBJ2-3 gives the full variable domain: DTGVSQNPRHKITKRGQNVTFRCDPISEHNRLYWYRQTLGQGPEFLTYFQNEAQLEKSRLLSDRFSAERPKGSFSTLEIQRTEQGDSAMYLCASSFQLDTQYFGPGTRLTVL.

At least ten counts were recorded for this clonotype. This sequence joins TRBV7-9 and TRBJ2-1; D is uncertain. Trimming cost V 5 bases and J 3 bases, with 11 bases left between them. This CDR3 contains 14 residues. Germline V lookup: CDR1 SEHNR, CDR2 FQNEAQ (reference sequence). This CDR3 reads CASSAEGFYNEQFF. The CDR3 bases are TGTGCCAGCAGCGCCGAAGGGTTCTACAATGAGCAGTTCTTC.

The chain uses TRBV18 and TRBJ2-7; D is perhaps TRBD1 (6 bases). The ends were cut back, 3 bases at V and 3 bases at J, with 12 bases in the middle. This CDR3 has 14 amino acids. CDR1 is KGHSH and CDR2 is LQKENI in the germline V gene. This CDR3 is CASSPTGQDYEQYF. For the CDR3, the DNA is TGTGCCAGCTCACCCACGGGACAAGACTACGAGCAGTACTTC.

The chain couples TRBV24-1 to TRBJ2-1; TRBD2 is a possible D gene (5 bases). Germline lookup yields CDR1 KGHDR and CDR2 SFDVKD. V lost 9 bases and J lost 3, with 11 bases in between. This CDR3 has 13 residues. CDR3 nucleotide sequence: TGTGCCACCGAAAGAAGCGGCTACAATGAGCAGTTCTTC. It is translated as CATERSGYNEQFF.

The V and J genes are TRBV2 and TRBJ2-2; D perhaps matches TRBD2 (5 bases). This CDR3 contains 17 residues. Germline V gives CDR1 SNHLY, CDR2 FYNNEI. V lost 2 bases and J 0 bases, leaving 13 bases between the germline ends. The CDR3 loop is CASSETLRGTNTGELFF. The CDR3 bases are TGTGCCAGCAGTGAAACCCTCCGGGGAACGAACACCGGGGAGCTGTTTTTT.

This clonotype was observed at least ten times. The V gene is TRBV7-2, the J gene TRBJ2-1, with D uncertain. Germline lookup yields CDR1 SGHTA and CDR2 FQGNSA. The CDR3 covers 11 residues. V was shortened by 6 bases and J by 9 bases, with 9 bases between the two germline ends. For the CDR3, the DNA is TGTGCCAGCAGTTGGTATGGTGAGCAGTTCTTC. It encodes CASSWYGEQFF.

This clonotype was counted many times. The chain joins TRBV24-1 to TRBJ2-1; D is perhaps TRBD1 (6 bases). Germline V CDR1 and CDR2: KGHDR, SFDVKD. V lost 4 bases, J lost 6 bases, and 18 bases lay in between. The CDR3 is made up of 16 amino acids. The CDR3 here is CATSDSGTVGGNEQFF. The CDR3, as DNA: TGTGCCACCAGTGACTCCGGGACGGTAGGGGGCAATGAGCAGTTCTTC.

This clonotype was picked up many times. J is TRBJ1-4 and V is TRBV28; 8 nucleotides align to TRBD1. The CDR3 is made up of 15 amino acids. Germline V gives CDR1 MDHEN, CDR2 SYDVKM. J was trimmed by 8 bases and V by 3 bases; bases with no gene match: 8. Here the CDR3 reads CASSFPDRGGEKLFF. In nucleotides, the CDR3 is TGTGCCAGCAGTTTCCCTGACAGGGGTGGCGAAAAACTGTTTTTT.

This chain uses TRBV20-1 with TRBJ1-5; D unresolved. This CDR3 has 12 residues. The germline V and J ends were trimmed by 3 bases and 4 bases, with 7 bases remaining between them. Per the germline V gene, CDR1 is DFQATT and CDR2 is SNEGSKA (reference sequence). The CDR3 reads CSASRLNQPQHF. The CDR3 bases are TGCAGTGCTAGTCGGTTAAATCAGCCCCAGCATTTT.

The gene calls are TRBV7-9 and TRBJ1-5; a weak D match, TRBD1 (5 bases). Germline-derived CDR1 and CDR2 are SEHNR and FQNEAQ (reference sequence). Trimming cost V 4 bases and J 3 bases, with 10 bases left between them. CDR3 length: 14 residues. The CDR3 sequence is CASSSPGANQPQHF. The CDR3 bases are TGTGCCAGCAGCTCTCCCGGGGCCAATCAGCCCCAGCATTTT.

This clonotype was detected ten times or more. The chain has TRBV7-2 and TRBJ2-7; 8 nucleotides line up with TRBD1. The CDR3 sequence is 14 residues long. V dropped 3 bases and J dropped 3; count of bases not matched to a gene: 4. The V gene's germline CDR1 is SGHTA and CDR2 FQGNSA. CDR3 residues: CASSFRTGSYEQYF. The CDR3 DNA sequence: TGTGCCAGCAGCTTTAGGACAGGGAGCTACGAGCAGTACTTC.

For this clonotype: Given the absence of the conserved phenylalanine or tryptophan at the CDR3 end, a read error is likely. The CDR3 region is CASSAEGETQYS. Here the CDR3 DNA reads TGTGCCAGCAGCGCTGAGGGGGAGACCCAGTACTCC. This chain connects TRBV9 to TRBJ2-5; D is possibly TRBD1 or TRBD2 (5 bases each). Trimming shortened V by 3 bases and J by 5 bases, and 8 bases separated the two germline ends. From germline, CDR1 is SGDLS and CDR2 YYNGEE. This CDR3 has 12 residues.